This T cell receptor beta chain was recorded in a study of OX40 agonist ivuxolimab in advanced cancers. The overall study: Participants averaged 60 years of age (range about 23 to 80) and were around 85% male.

Assay: immunoSEQ multiplex PCR; the TCRdb copy retains only in-frame clones and omits some. In the table there are just under 65,000 clones, 86% of which are singletons. V lost 3 bases to trimming and J lost 0 bases; unmatched junction nucleotides: 5. The CDR3 is 15 amino acids. In germline, CDR1 is SGHTA, CDR2 FQGNSA. Specimen: CD4+ or CD8+ T cells sorted from blood, collected in a trial of the OX40 agonist ivuxolimab. The source of this sequence is an adult with an advanced solid tumor such as melanoma, head and neck, liver or kidney cancer. This chain connects TRBV7-2 to TRBJ2-7; 7 positions agree with TRBD2. The CDR3, as DNA: TGTGCCAGCAGCTTTACCGGGACTAACTCCTACGAGCAGTACTTC. Encoded protein: CASSFTGTNSYEQYF.